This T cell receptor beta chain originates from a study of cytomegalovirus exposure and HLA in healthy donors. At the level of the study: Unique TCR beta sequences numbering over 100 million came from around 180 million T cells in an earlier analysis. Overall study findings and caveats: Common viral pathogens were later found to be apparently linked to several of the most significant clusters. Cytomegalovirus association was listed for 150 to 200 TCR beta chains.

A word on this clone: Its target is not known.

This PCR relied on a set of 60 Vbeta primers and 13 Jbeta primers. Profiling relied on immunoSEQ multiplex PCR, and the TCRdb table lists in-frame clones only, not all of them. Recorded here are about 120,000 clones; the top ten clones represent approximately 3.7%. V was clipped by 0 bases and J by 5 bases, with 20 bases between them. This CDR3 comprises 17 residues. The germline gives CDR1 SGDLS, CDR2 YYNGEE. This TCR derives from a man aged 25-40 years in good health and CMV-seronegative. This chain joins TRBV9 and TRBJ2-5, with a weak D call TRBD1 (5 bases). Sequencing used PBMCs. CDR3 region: CASSVAGASVAQETQYF. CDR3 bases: TGTGCCAGCAGCGTAGCTGGGGCCAGTGTGGCCCAGGAGACCCAGTACTTC.